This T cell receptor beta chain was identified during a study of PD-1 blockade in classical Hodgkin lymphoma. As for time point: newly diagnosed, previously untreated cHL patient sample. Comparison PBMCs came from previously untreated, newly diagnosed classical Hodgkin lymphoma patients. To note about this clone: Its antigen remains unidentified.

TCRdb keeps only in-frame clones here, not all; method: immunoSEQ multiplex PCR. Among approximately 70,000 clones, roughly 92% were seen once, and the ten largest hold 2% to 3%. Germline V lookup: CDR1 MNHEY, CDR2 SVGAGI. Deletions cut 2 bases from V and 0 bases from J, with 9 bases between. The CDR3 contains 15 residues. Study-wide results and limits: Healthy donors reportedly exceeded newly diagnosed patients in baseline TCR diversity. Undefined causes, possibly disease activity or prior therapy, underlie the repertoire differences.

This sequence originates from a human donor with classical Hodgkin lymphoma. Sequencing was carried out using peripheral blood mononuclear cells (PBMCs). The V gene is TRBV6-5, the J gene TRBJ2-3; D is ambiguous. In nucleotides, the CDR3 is TGTGCCAGCAGTTACCTGTCGTCTAGCACAGATACGCAGTATTTT. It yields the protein CASSYLSSSTDTQYF.